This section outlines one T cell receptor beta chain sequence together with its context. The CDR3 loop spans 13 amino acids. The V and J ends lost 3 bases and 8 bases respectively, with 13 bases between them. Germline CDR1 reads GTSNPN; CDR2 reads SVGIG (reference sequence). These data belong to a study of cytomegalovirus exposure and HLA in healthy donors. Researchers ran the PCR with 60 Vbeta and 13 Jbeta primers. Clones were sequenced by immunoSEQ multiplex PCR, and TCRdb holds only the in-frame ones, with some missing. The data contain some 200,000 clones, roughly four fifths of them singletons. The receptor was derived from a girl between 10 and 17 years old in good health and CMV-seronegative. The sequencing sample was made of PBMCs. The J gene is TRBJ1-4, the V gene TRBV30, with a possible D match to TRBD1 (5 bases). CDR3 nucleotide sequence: TGTGCCTGGAGCGTGGGACTTACCGAAAAACTGTTTTTT. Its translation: CAWSVGLTEKLFF.